What follows describes a single TCR beta chain. Its specificity is unknown. This sample is drawn from a study of T-cell memory formation after mild COVID-19. Germline V gives CDR1 SGHAT, CDR2 FQNNGV. CDR3 length: 16 amino acids. V lost 0 bases and J lost 1, with 10 bases in between. The study's findings and limits: Contracting clones localized mainly to CM and EM when CD4+ and mainly to EMRA when CD8+.

From 5'RACE with constant-segment primers came TCR alpha and TCR beta cDNA libraries that carried sample barcodes and UMIs. TCRdb analysed the 5' RACE reads with MiXCR anew, one entry per CDR3 protein. The sample lists about 82,000 distinct CDR3 sequences; less than 15% were seen once. The V call is TRBV11-2, the J call TRBJ2-4; D call uncertain. The TCR was taken from a man in his late teens or twenties who had mild COVID-19 (a few samples of this study predate the infection). Cell type and time point are not known. What was sequenced was PBMCs or a T cell subset sorted from them (not recorded which). The CDR3 region is CASSLESFQAKNIQYF. The CDR3 nucleotides are TGTGCCAGCAGCTTAGAGAGTTTCCAGGCCAAAAACATTCAGTACTTC.